The next 21 T cell receptor beta chains were all read from a single sample in a study of T cell responses to AZD1222 COVID-19 vaccine. Only in-frame clones appear in the TCRdb table, and some are missing; sequencing was by immunoSEQ multiplex PCR. The sample lists 100,000 or so clones, over 75% seen once, with roughly 15% in the top ten. The sequencing here drew on peripheral blood, taken on day 0 of AZD1222 vaccination. The receptors derive from an adult in good health.

The rearrangement links TRBV7-2 to TRBJ1-2, with TRBD1 matching 7 bases. Unmatched junction bases numbered 8, after V lost 5 bases and J lost 8 bases. CDR3 length equals 13 residues. Germline CDR1 SGHTA, CDR2 FQGNSA. The CDR3 coding sequence is TGTGCCAGCAGCCCGAGACAGGGAGGAGGCTACACCTTC. Translating gives CASSPRQGGGYTF.

This rearrangement joins TRBV4-1 to TRBJ1-6; TRBD1 is a possible D gene (5 bases). The germline V and J ends were trimmed by 0 bases and 11 bases, with 14 bases remaining between them. Germline CDR1 is MGHRA and CDR2 is YSYEKL. This CDR3 spans 15 amino acids. DNA for the CDR3: TGCGCCAGCAGCCAAGAATTGAGGGGAGGGGCACCCCTCCACTTT. Its protein product is CASSQELRGGAPLHF.

V gene TRBV7-3 combines with J gene TRBJ2-3; a weak D match, TRBD2 (6 bases). The CDR3 covers 15 residues. V shed 5 bases and J shed 2 bases, with 14 bases lying between them. Germline-derived CDR1 and CDR2 are SGHTA and FQGTGA. CDR3 sequence (DNA): TGTGCCAGCAGCCTCCTTGGCGGGACCACAGATACGCAGTATTTT. Its translation: CASSLLGGTTDTQYF. The variable domain in full, with the rest retrieved from reference TRBV7-3 and TRBJ2-3, is GAGVSQTPSNKVTEKGKYVELRCDPISGHTALYWYRQSLGQGPEFLIYFQGTGAADDSGLPNDRFFAVRPEGSVSTLKIQRTERGDSAVYLCASSLLGGTTDTQYFGPGTRLTVL.

The rearrangement links TRBV9 to TRBJ1-3; D is perhaps TRBD1 (5 bases). The CDR3 sequence is 15 residues long. Trimming pared 3 bases from V and 4 bases from J, leaving 14 bases between. CDR1 and CDR2 from the germline V gene are SGDLS and YYNGEE. CDR3 region: CASSGLQGNGNTIYF. CDR3 DNA sequence: TGTGCCAGCAGCGGGCTCCAGGGTAACGGAAACACCATATATTTT.

This clone was recorded a few times. V and J are TRBV7-2 and TRBJ1-2; D is unclear. The length of the CDR3 is 15 residues. Germline V gene data show CDR1 as SGHTA and CDR2 as FQGNSA. V gave up 4 bases and J gave up 4 bases, with 16 bases separating them. The CDR3 sequence is CASSSVGGAAYGYTF. CDR3 DNA sequence: TGTGCCAGCAGCTCCGTTGGTGGCGCAGCCTATGGCTACACCTTC.

The CDR3 coding sequence is TGCGCCAGCAGCTGGCCGTTGGGTAACACCGGGGAGCTGTTTTTT. Its protein is CASSWPLGNTGELFF. The V and J genes are TRBV5-1 and TRBJ2-2; D gene ambiguous. The germline V gene has CDR1 SGHRS and CDR2 YFSETQ. The V and J ends lost 3 bases and 2 bases respectively, with 11 bases between them. CDR3 length: 15 residues.

This clone came up once. V gene TRBV6-6 combines with J gene TRBJ2-1, with D possibly TRBD1 on 5 matching bases. V was clipped by 6 bases and J by 14 bases, with 14 bases between them. Germline CDR1 is MNHNY and CDR2 is SVGAGI (reference sequence). This CDR3 contains 11 residues. CDR3: CASRERQKEFF. DNA for the CDR3: TGTGCCAGCAGAGAGAGACAGAAAGAGTTCTTC.

This clone was found a few times. The chain uses TRBV5-1 and TRBJ2-7; tentatively, D is TRBD1 (5 bases). V dropped 5 bases and J dropped 4 bases, with 13 bases sitting between them. CDR1 and CDR2 from the germline V gene are SGHRS and YFSETQ. The CDR3 is 13 residues long. CDR3 loop: CASRPQGEYEQYF. The CDR3 DNA sequence: TGCGCCAGCAGACCTCAGGGCGAGTACGAGCAGTACTTC.

This chain uses TRBV5-5 with TRBJ2-7; D possibly corresponds to TRBD1 (6 bases). V lost 4 bases and J 12 bases, leaving 14 bases between the germline ends. The CDR3 sequence is 11 residues long. Germline loops: CDR1 SGHKS, CDR2 YYEKEE (reference sequence). CDR3 loop: CASSALMDRYF. The CDR3 coding sequence is TGTGCCAGCAGCGCCCTAATGGACAGGTACTTC. Together with reference TRBV5-5 and TRBJ2-7, the CDR3 gives the full variable domain: DAGVTQSPTHLIKTRGQQVTLRCSPISGHKSVSWYQQVLGQGPQFIFQYYEKEERGRGNFPDRFSARQFPNYSSELNVNALLLGDSALYLCASSALMDRYFGPGTRLTVT.

The chain employs TRBV6-2 or TRBV6-3 and TRBJ1-1; 7 nucleotides agree with TRBD1. In germline, CDR1 is MNHEY, CDR2 SVGEGT. Germline trimming cut 5 bases from V and 0 bases from J; bases unmatched to any gene: 6. This CDR3 is built from 15 residues. The CDR3 here is CASSPVGTVNTEAFF. The CDR3 DNA reads TGTGCCAGCAGTCCGGTCGGGACAGTGAACACTGAAGCTTTCTTT.

The chain is built from TRBV7-2 and TRBJ2-7; unclear D gene. The length of the CDR3 is 14 residues. Germline V CDR1 and CDR2: SGHTA, FQGNSA. The V and J ends lost 1 base and 0 bases respectively, with 7 bases between them. The CDR3 spells CASSLVGSSYEQYF. CDR3 DNA: TGTGCCAGCAGCTTAGTAGGCAGCTCCTACGAGCAGTACTTC.

The V and J genes are TRBV6-4 and TRBJ2-3; TRBD1 is a possible D gene (6 bases). V was trimmed by 2 bases and J by 2 bases, leaving 14 bases between them. Germline V gene sequence: CDR1 MRHNA, CDR2 SNTAGT. The CDR3 sequence is 16 residues long. The CDR3 here is CASSDTPTGFTDTQYF. DNA for the CDR3: TGTGCCAGCAGTGACACCCCCACAGGGTTCACAGATACGCAGTATTTT.

The chain is built from TRBV14 and TRBJ1-5; TRBD1 is a possible D gene (6 bases). The ends were cut back, 0 bases at V and 7 bases at J, with 10 bases in the middle. Germline-derived CDR1 and CDR2 are SGHDN and FVKESK. The CDR3 contains 14 residues. The CDR3 protein is CASSQEPGAQPQHF. The CDR3 DNA sequence: TGTGCCAGCAGCCAAGAGCCGGGGGCCCAGCCCCAGCATTTT. Complete variable domain (other parts from reference TRBV14 and TRBJ1-5): EAGVTQFPSHSVIEKGQTVTLRCDPISGHDNLYWYRRVMGKEIKFLLHFVKESKQDESGMPNNRFLAERTGGTYSTLKVQPAELEDSGVYFCASSQEPGAQPQHFGDGTRLSIL.

This clone was counted a single time. The gene calls are TRBV6-5 and TRBJ2-3; D might be TRBD2 (6 bases). This CDR3 is built from 14 residues. V was clipped by 3 bases and J by 3 bases, with 10 bases between them. CDR1 and CDR2 (germline): MNHEY, SVGAGI. CDR3 loop: CASSYSGFTDTQYF. DNA for the CDR3: TGTGCCAGCAGTTATAGCGGATTTACAGATACGCAGTATTTT.

The chain employs TRBV7-8 and TRBJ2-3, with TRBD2 matching 9 bases. Germline CDR1 and CDR2: SGHVS and FQNEAQ. V shed 5 bases, J shed 1 base, and the junction held 7 bases outside the gene matches. The CDR3 has 16 residues. CDR3 sequence: CASSLELAGRTDTQYF. As DNA, the CDR3 is TGTGCCAGCAGCCTAGAACTAGCGGGCCGCACAGATACGCAGTATTTT.

The V gene is TRBV24-1, the J gene TRBJ2-3; D remains unclear. V was shortened by 0 bases and J by 3 bases, with 3 bases between the two germline ends. The germline gives CDR1 KGHDR, CDR2 SFDVKD. The CDR3 extends over 13 amino acids. The CDR3 DNA is TGTGCCACCAGTGATTTGGGTACAGATACGCAGTATTTT. This encodes CATSDLGTDTQYF.

The rearrangement uses TRBV3-1 (or the pseudogene TRBV3-2) and TRBJ2-7; 11 bases fit TRBD1. V was pared by 10 bases and J by 2 bases, with 13 bases of the junction left unmatched. From germline, CDR1 is LGHDT and CDR2 YNNKEL (reference sequence). This CDR3 region has 16 residues. The CDR3 protein is CANRPNPGQGAYEQYF. The CDR3 region has the DNA TGTGCCAACAGACCTAATCCGGGACAGGGGGCCTACGAGCAGTACTTC.

This chain joins TRBV9 and TRBJ2-7, with unresolved D. The CDR3 covers 15 residues. Germline V gene data show CDR1 as SGDLS and CDR2 as YYNGEE. The V gene lost 0 bases and the J gene lost 7 bases, with 17 bases spanning the gap. This CDR3 is CASSVGPGPEEEQYF. In DNA form, the CDR3 reads TGTGCCAGCAGCGTAGGGCCAGGTCCAGAGGAGGAGCAGTACTTC.

The V and J genes are TRBV6-5 and TRBJ1-3, with D unresolved. CDR1 MNHEY and CDR2 SVGAGI come from the germline V gene. V gave up 0 bases and J gave up 2 bases, with 8 bases separating them. The CDR3 has 15 amino acids. The CDR3 DNA sequence: TGTGCCAGCAGTTACTCGTTCGGGACTGGAAACACCATATATTTT. Amino acids: CASSYSFGTGNTIYF.

The gene calls are TRBV6-5 and TRBJ1-1, with no clear D. CDR1 and CDR2 from the germline V gene are MNHEY and SVGAGI. The CDR3 is 13 amino acids. Trimming shortened V by 4 bases and J by 0 bases, and 6 bases separated the two germline ends. The CDR3 loop is CASSFSVNTEAFF. The CDR3 region has the DNA TGTGCCAGCAGTTTTTCAGTGAACACTGAAGCTTTCTTT.

This chain connects TRBV18 to TRBJ1-6, with D possibly being TRBD1 (5 bases). The germline gives CDR1 KGHSH, CDR2 LQKENI. The CDR3 has 13 amino acids. Trimming pared 5 bases from V and 7 bases from J, leaving 9 bases between. CDR3 sequence reads: CASSGDQNSPLHF. The CDR3 DNA reads TGTGCCAGCTCAGGGGACCAGAATTCACCCCTCCACTTT. The entire variable domain, with the rest obtained from reference TRBV18 and TRBJ1-6, is as follows: NAGVMQNPRHLVRRRGQEARLRCSPMKGHSHVYWYRQLPEEGLKFMVYLQKENIIDESGMPKERFSAEFPKEGPSILRIQQVVRGDSAAYFCASSGDQNSPLHFGNGTRLTVT.